Described below is a single TCR beta chain sequence and its context. CDR1 is LGHDT, CDR2 YNNKEL, per germline (reference sequence). This CDR3 region has 13 residues. V gave up 3 bases and J gave up 6 bases, with 9 bases separating them. This sample was taken from a study of blood T cell repertoires in COVID-19. In the study overall: Collection of acute and convalescent COVID-19 samples took place in the United States, Italy and Spain. PBMCs, B-cell-depleted T cells, or T cells provided the cDNA or gDNA that made up the material.

Original handling: From reference gene primer amplification, estimates of nucleated cell counts were derived. Data came from immunoSEQ multiplex PCR; TCRdb stores just in-frame clones and leaves some out. V, J and clone size derive from that table, while D and trimming were established from the DNA sequence. The table lists approximately 250,000 clones, approximately 84% of them singletons. The chain links TRBV3-1 (or the pseudogene TRBV3-2) to TRBJ1-5; perhaps TRBD1 as D (5 bases). The TCR was taken from a man between 50 and 59 years old with acute or convalescent COVID-19. Source material: peripheral blood. The DNA for the CDR3 is TGTGCCAGCAGCCAGGCAAGGGGTCAGCCCCAGCATTTT. Translation gives CASSQARGQPQHF.